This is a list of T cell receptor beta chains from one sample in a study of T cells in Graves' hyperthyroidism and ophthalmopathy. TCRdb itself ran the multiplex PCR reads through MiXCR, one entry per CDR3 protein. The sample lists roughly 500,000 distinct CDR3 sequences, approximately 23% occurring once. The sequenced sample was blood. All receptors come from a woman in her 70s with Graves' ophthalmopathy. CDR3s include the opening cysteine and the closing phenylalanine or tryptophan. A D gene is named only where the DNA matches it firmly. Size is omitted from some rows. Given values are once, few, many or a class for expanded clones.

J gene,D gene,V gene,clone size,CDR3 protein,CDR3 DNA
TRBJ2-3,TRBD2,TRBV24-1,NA,CATSDLAGAKQYF,TGTGCCACCAGTGATTTAGCGGGGGCCAAGCAGTATTTT
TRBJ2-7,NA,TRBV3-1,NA,CASSQGVGISSYEQYF,TGTGCCAGCAGCCAAGGGGTGGGTATTAGCTCCTACGAGCAGTACTTC
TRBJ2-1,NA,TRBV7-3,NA,CASSLIAGPYNEQFF,TGTGCCAGCAGCTTAATAGCAGGCCCCTACAATGAGCAGTTCTTC
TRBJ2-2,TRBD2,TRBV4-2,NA,CASSQDVTSGTGELFF,TGTGCCAGCAGCCAAGATGTAACTAGCGGAACCGGGGAGCTGTTTTTT
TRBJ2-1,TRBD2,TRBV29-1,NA,CSVGHPLSGSSYNEQFF,TGCAGCGTTGGCCACCCCCTTAGCGGGAGCTCCTACAATGAGCAGTTCTTC
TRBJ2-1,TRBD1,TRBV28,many,CASSLYGQGSYNEQFF,TGTGCCAGCAGTTTATATGGACAGGGGTCCTACAATGAGCAGTTCTTC
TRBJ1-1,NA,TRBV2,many,CASMGTANTEAFF,TGTGCCAGCATGGGCACAGCGAACACTGAAGCTTTCTTT
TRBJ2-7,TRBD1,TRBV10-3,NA,CAISTRDRGYEQYF,TGTGCCATCAGTACCCGGGACAGGGGCTACGAGCAGTACTTC
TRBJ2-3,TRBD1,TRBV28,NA,CASSPFAGQGFTDTQYF,TGTGCCAGCAGCCCGTTTGCGGGACAGGGTTTTACAGATACGCAGTATTTT
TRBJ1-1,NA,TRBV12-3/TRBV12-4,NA,CASSPRRNTGAFF,TGTGCCAGCAGTCCAAGGAGGAACACTGGAGCTTTCTTT
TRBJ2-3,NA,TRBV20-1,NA,CSARDRRKSTDTQYF,TGCAGTGCTAGAGATCGCAGGAAGAGCACAGATACGCAGTATTTT
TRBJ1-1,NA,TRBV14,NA,CASSQGRIVGTEAFF,TGTGCCAGCAGCCAAGGTCGCATCGTGGGCACTGAAGCTTTCTTT
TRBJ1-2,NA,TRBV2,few,CASSETAGSGYTF,TGTGCCAGCAGTGAAACGGCAGGGAGCGGCTACACCTTC
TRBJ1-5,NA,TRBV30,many,CAWSVHPGQPQHF,TGTGCCTGGAGTGTGCACCCCGGCCAGCCCCAGCATTTT
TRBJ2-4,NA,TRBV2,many,CASHSGRGAKNIQYF,TGTGCCAGCCATAGCGGACGGGGGGCCAAAAACATTCAGTACTTC
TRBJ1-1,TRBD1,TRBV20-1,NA,CSARPGAGGAFF,TGCAGTGCTAGGCCTGGGGCAGGGGGGGCTTTCTTT
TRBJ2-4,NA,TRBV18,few,CASSPLGADGIQYF,TGTGCCAGCTCACCATTGGGGGCTGACGGCATTCAGTACTTC
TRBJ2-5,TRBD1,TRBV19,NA,CASTLTGKEETQYF,TGTGCCAGTACCCTGACAGGGAAGGAAGAGACCCAGTACTTC
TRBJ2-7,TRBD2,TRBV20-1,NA,CSARMFLAGGYIYEQYF,TGCAGTGCTAGGATGTTTCTAGCGGGAGGCTATATCTACGAGCAGTACTTC
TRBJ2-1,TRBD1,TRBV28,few,CASSSDRGHPDEQFF,TGTGCCAGCAGCAGCGACAGGGGGCATCCCGATGAGCAGTTCTTC
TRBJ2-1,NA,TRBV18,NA,CASSPPDAGWNEQFF,TGTGCCAGCTCACCACCGGACGCAGGGTGGAATGAGCAGTTCTTC
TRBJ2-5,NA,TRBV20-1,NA,CSASASALGETQYF,TGCAGTGCTAGCGCGTCGGCCCTGGGGGAGACCCAGTACTTC
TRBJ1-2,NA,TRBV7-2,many,CASSPSQGEGYTF,TGTGCCAGCAGCCCCTCTCAGGGTGAAGGCTACACCTTC
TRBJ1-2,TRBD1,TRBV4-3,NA,CASSQDKTGGFGYTF,TGCGCCAGCAGCCAAGATAAGACAGGGGGCTTTGGCTACACCTTC
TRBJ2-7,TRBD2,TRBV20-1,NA,CEAGPQGSYEQYF,TGCGAAGCGGGGCCACAAGGATCCTACGAGCAGTACTTC
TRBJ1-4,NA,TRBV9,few,CASSVAGTVDEKLFF,TGTGCCAGCAGCGTAGCGGGGACTGTGGATGAAAAACTGTTTTTT
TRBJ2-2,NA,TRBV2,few,CAGSGGRTPNTGELFF,TGTGCCGGCAGTGGGGGACGGACTCCGAACACCGGGGAGCTGTTTTTT
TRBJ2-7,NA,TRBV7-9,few,CASSLGGIIYEQYF,TGTGCCAGCAGCTTAGGCGGAATAATCTACGAGCAGTACTTC
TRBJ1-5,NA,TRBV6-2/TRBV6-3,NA,CASSHLYQPQHF,TGTGCCAGCAGTCACCTGTATCAGCCCCAGCATTTT
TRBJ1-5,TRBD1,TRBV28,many,CASSVGQGNHQPQHF,TGTGCCAGCAGCGTGGGACAGGGTAACCACCAGCCCCAGCATTTT
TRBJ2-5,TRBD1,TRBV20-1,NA,CSATGRDRRLQETQYF,TGCAGTGCTACCGGCCGGGACAGGCGTCTTCAAGAGACCCAGTACTTC